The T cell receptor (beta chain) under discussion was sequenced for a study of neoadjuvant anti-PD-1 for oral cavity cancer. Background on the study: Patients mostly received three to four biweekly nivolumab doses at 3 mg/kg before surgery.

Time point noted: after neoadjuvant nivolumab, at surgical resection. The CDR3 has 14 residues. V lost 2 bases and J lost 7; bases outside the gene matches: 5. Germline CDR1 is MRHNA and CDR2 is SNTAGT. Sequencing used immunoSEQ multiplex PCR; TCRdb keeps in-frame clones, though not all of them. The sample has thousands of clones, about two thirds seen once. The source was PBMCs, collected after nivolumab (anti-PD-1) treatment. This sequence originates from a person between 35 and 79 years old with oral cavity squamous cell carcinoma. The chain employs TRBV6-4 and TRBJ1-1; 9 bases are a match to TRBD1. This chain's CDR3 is CASSDTDRGGEAFF. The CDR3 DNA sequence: TGTGCCAGCAGTGACACTGACAGGGGGGGTGAAGCTTTCTTT.